This T cell receptor (beta chain) comes out of a study of control samples from healthy donors and cancer patients. Only in-frame clones appear in the TCRdb table, and some are missing; sequencing was by immunoSEQ multiplex PCR. The data hold roughly 130,000 clones, with approximately 94% observed a single time. This CDR3 comprises 16 residues. Germline CDR1 MDHEN, CDR2 SYDVKM. V was cut by 2 bases and J by 0 bases, with 8 bases left in between. The source of this sequence is a man between 50 and 59 years old with head and neck cancer. The specimen was PBMCs. The chain recombines TRBV28 with TRBJ1-6; no clear D. CDR3 bases: TGTGCCAGCAGTTTAGAAGGGTTCTCCTATAATTCACCCCTCCACTTT. Translating gives CASSLEGFSYNSPLHF.